This T cell receptor beta chain was sequenced in a study of blood T cell repertoires in COVID-19. Trimming pared 8 bases from V and 0 bases from J, leaving 8 bases between. The germline gives CDR1 SGHNT, CDR2 YENEEA. The CDR3 extends over 13 amino acids. The protocol was immunoSEQ multiplex PCR, while the TCRdb copy is restricted to in-frame clones and leaves out a portion. The sample has approximately 100,000 clones; about 80% are singletons. The clonotype was recovered from a man in his 70s with acute or convalescent COVID-19. The sequenced material came from peripheral blood. J is TRBJ1-3 and V is TRBV11-3, with no clear D. CDR3 amino acids: CASQASSGNTIYF. CDR3 bases: TGTGCCAGCCAGGCGAGCTCTGGAAACACCATATATTTT.